This TCR beta chain was sequenced in a study of response to subunit inactivated influenza vaccine. In its sample, this clonotype was seen a few times. Its antigen remains unknown. TCRdb reprocessed the RT-PCR reads with MiXCR, giving one entry per CDR3 protein. The table records around 580,000 distinct CDR3 sequences, roughly 12% of them present only once. Trimming removed 10 bases at V and 0 bases at J, with 15 bases between. Germline V gene lookup returns CDR1 KGHDR and CDR2 SFDVKD. There are 16 residues in the CDR3. Findings and caveats of the study: The authors proposed limited new T cell recruitment per seasonal influenza vaccination.

The chain combines TRBV24-1 with TRBJ2-6, with D uncertain. The clonotype comes from a man between 50 and 59 years old who received an inactivated influenza vaccine. Sequenced material: PBMCs from blood, taken on the day of vaccination. The CDR3 is CATSASSFSGANVLTF. The CDR3 DNA reads TGTGCCACTTCGGCGAGTTCGTTCTCTGGGGCCAACGTCCTGACTTTC.